This paragraph reports one T cell receptor beta chain. The protocol was immunoSEQ multiplex PCR, while the TCRdb copy is restricted to in-frame clones and leaves out a portion. This table holds under 200,000 clones, roughly 86% found once. The sample belongs to a study of T cell responses to AZD1222 COVID-19 vaccine. The CDR3 is made up of 15 amino acids. The V end was cut by 2 bases, the J end by 6 bases, with 14 bases between. Germline V CDR1 and CDR2: MNHEY, SVGEGT. The chain uses TRBV6-2 or TRBV6-3 and TRBJ1-5; D gene ambiguous. Sample: peripheral blood, taken on day 0 of AZD1222 vaccination. This TCR was recovered from an adult in good health. Here the CDR3 reads CASSYGGSVPQPQHF. The CDR3, as DNA: TGTGCCAGCAGTTACGGCGGCAGTGTCCCTCAGCCCCAGCATTTT.